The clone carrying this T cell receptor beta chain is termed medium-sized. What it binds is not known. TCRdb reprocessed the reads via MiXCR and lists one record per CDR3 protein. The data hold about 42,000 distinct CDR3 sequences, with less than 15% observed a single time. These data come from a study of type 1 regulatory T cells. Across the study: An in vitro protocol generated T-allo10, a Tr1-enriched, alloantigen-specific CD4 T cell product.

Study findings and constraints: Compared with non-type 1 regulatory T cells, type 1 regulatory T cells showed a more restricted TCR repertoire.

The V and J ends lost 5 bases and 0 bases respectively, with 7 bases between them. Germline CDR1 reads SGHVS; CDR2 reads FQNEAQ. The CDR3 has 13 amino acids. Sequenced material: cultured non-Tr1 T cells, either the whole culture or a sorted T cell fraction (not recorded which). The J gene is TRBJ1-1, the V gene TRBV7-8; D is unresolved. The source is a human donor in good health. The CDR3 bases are TGTGCCAGCAGCGGGGATTTGAACACTGAAGCTTTCTTT. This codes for CASSGDLNTEAFF.